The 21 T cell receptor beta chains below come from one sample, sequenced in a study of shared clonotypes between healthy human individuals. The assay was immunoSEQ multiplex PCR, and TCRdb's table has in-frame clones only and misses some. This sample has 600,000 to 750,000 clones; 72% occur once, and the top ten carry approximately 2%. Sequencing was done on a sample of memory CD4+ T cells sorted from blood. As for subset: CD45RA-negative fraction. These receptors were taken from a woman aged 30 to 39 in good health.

The CDR3 loop reads CASSTAWGEGFNEQFF. The CDR3 DNA reads as TGTGCCAGTAGTACCGCCTGGGGGGAAGGGTTCAATGAGCAGTTCTTC. The rearrangement joins TRBV19 to TRBJ2-1, with D possibly matching TRBD2 (6 bases). This CDR3 spans 16 amino acids. V lost 4 bases to trimming and J lost 6 bases, with 19 bases between them. Looked up from germline, CDR1 is LNHDA and CDR2 is SQIVND (reference sequence).

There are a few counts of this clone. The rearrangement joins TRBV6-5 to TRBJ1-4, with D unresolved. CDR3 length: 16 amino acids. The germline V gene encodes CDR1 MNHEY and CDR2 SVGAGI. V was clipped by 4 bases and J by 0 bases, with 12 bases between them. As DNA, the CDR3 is TGTGCCAGCAGTTCCGCCGTGGGAGCAACTAATGAAAAACTGTTTTTT. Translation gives CASSSAVGATNEKLFF.

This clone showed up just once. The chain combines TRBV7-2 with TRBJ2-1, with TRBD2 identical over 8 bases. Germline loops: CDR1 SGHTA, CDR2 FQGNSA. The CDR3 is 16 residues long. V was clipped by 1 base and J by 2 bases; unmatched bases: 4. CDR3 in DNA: TGTGCCAGCAGCTTAGTCGCGGGAGGCGCCTACAATGAGCAGTTCTTC. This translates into CASSLVAGGAYNEQFF.

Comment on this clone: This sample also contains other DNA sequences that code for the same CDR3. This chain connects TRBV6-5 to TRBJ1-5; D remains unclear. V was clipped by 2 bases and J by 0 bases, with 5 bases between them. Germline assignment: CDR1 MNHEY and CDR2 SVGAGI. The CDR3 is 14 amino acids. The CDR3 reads CASSYASSNQPQHF. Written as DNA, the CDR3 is TGTGCCAGCAGTTACGCCTCTAGCAATCAGCCCCAGCATTTT.

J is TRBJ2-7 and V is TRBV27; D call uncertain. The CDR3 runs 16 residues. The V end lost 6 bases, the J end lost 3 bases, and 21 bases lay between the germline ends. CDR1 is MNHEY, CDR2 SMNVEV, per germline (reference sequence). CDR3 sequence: CASSPLLPQPHYEQYF. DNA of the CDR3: TGTGCCAGCAGCCCGCTCCTCCCACAGCCTCACTACGAGCAGTACTTC.

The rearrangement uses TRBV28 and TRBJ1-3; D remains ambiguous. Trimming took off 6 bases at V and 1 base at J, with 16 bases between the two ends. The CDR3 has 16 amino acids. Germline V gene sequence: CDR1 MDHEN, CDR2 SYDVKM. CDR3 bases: TGTGCCAGCAGCCTACATCTTGCGGGGTCTGGAAACACCATATATTTT. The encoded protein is CASSLHLAGSGNTIYF.

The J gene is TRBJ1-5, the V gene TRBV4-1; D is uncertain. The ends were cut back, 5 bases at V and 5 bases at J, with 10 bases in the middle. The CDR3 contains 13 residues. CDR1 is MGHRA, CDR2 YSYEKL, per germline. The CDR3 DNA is TGCGCCAGCAGCTCCCAGGACCATCAGCCCCAGCATTTT. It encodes CASSSQDHQPQHF.

CDR3 protein: CASSLDVFMGQQGGYTF. Written as DNA, the CDR3 is TGTGCCAGCAGCTTAGATGTCTTTATGGGACAGCAGGGTGGCTACACCTTC. The chain couples TRBV11-3 to TRBJ1-2, with TRBD1 matching over 7 bases. V trimming: 0 bases; J trimming: 7 bases; junction bases outside the gene matches: 14. Germline CDR1 SGHNT, CDR2 YENEEA. This CDR3 is built from 17 residues.

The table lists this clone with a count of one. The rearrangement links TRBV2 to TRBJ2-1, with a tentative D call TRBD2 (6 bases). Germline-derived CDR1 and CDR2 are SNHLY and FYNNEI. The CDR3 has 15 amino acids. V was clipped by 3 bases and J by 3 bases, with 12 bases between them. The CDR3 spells CASSEEGGYYNEQFF. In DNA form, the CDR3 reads TGTGCCAGCAGTGAGGAGGGCGGTTACTACAATGAGCAGTTCTTC.

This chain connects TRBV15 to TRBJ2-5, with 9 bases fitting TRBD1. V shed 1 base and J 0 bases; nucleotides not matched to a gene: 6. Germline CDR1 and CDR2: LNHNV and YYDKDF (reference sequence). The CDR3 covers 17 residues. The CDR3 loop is CATSRVGTGRYQETQYF. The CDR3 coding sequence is TGTGCCACCAGCAGAGTTGGGACAGGGAGATACCAAGAGACCCAGTACTTC.

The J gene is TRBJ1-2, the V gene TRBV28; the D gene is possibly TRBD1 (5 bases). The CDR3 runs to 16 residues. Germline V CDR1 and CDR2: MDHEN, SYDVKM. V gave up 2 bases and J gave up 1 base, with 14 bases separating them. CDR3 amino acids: CASSLPQVTVNYGYTF. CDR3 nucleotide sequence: TGTGCCAGCAGTTTACCCCAAGTGACAGTTAACTATGGCTACACCTTC.

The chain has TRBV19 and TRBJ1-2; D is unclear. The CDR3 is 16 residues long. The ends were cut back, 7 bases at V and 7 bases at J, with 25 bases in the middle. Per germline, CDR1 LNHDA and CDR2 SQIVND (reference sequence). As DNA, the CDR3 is TGTGCCAGTACCCTACCATCAGGCGTTGTCGGATCTGGCTACACCTTC. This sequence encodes CASTLPSGVVGSGYTF.

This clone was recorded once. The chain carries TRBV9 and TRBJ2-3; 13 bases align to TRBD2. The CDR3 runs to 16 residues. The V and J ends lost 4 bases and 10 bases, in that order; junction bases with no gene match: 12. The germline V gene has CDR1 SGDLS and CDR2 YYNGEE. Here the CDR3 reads CASSLGTSGTSLAQYF. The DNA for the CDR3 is TGTGCCAGCAGCCTCGGGACTAGCGGGACTAGCTTGGCGCAGTATTTT.

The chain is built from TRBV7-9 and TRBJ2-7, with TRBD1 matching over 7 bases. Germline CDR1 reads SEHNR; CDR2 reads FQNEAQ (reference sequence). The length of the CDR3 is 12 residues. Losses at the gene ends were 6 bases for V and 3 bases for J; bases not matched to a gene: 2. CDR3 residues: CASRRDSYEQYF. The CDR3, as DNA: TGTGCCAGCAGACGGGACAGCTACGAGCAGTACTTC.

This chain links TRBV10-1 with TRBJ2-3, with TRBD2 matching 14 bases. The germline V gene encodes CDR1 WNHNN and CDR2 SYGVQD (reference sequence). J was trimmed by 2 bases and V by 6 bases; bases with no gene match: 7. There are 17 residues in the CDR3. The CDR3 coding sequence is TGCGCCAGCAGCGCCGGGACTAGCGGGAGACTCACAGATACGCAGTATTTT. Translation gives CASSAGTSGRLTDTQYF.

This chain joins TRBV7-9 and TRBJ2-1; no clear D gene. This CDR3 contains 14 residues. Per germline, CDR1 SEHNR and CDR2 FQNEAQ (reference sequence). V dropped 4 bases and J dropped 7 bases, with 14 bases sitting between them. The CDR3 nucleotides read TGTGCCAGCAGCTCACAAGGATCGCGGAATGAGCAGTTCTTC. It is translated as CASSSQGSRNEQFF.

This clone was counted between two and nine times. The CDR3 DNA sequence: TGTGCCAGTAGTATCTCTGGGTCGGGACTAGCGGGAGGGCCGGTCCGGAATGAGCAGTTCTTC. This sequence encodes CASSISGSGLAGGPVRNEQFF. The J gene is TRBJ2-1, the V gene TRBV19, with 16 positions matching TRBD2. The CDR3 extends over 21 amino acids. V lost 3 bases to trimming and J lost 7 bases; unmatched junction nucleotides: 18. Germline V gene sequence: CDR1 LNHDA, CDR2 SQIVND (reference sequence).

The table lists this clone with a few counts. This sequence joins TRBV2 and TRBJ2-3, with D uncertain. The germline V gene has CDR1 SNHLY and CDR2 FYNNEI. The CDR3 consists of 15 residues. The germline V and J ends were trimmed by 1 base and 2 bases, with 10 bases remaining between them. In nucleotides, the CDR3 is TGTGCCAGCAGTGAAGGCGGTAGGGTCACAGATACGCAGTATTTT. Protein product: CASSEGGRVTDTQYF.

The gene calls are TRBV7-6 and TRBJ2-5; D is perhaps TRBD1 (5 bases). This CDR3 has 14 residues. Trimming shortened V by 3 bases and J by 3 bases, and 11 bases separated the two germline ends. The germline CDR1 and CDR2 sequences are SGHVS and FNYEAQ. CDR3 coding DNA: TGTGCCAGCAGCTTCCAGGGTGGGAAAGAGACCCAGTACTTC. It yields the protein CASSFQGGKETQYF. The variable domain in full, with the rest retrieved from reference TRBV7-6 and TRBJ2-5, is GAGVSQSPRYKVTKRGQDVALRCDPISGHVSLYWYRQALGQGPEFLTYFNYEAQQDKSGLPNDRFSAERPEGSISTLTIQRTEQRDSAMYRCASSFQGGKETQYFGPGTRLLVL.

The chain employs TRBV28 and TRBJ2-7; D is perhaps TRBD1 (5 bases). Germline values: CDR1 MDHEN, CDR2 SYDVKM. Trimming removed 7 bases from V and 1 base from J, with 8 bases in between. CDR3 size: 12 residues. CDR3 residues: CASKRQSYEQYF. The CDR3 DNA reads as TGTGCCAGCAAAAGACAGTCCTACGAGCAGTACTTC.

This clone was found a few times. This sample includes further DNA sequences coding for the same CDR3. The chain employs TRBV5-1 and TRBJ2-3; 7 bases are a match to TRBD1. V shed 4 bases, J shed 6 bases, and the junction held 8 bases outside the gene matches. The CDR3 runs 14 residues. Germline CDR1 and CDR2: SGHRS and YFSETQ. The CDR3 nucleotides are TGCGCCAGCAGCCTCGGGACAGTCGGGGATACGCAGTATTTT. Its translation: CASSLGTVGDTQYF.